Listed below are T cell receptor beta chains from one sample, sequenced in a study of blood T cell repertoires in COVID-19. The table came from immunoSEQ multiplex PCR; TCRdb's copy has only in-frame clones and leaves some out. The table includes about 100,000 clones, roughly 80% detected once. Material: peripheral blood. Receptors were obtained from a woman older than 75 with active or convalescent COVID-19. Both conserved end residues are part of each CDR3. A D gene is named only where the DNA matches it firmly. Clone size is not always given. Where it is, it says once, few, many or a class for expanded clones.

J: TRBJ1-1
length: 13
size: once
D: TRBD1
V: TRBV18
DNA: TGTGCCAGCTCACGGGACAGCCAGGCTGAAGCTTTCTTT
CDR3: CASSRDSQAEAFF

J: TRBJ2-5
length: 13
size: -
D: -
V: TRBV3-1/TRBV3-2
DNA: TGTGCCAGCAGCCGCGGGGACGGAGAGACCCAGTACTTC
CDR3: CASSRGDGETQYF

J: TRBJ1-6
length: 13
size: once
D: TRBD1
V: TRBV28
DNA: TGTGCCATCCTCCCGGGACAGAATTCACCCCTCCACTTT
CDR3: CAILPGQNSPLHF

J: TRBJ2-1
length: 15
size: -
D: -
V: TRBV27
DNA: TGTGCCAGCAGTTCGCCGGGACTCACTAAGGGTGAGCAGTTCTTC
CDR3: CASSSPGLTKGEQFF

J: TRBJ2-1
length: 16
size: -
D: TRBD2
V: TRBV6-4
DNA: TGTGCCAGCAGTCAAAATCGACTAGCGGGAGGCGGTGAGCAGTTCTTC
CDR3: CASSQNRLAGGGEQFF

J: TRBJ1-1
length: 13
size: -
D: -
V: TRBV27
DNA: TGTGCCAGCAGTTTAAGGCGGGACGGAGGAGCTTTCTTT
CDR3: CASSLRRDGGAFF

J: TRBJ2-1
length: 15
size: -
D: TRBD2
V: TRBV5-1
DNA: TGCGCCAGCAGCTTCGGGCGGGGGGGCATCCATGAGCAGTTCTTC
CDR3: CASSFGRGGIHEQFF

J: TRBJ1-2
length: 11
size: once
D: -
V: TRBV20-1
DNA: TGCAGTGCAATGGGCAGTTATGGCTACACCTTC
CDR3: CSAMGSYGYTF

J: TRBJ2-3
length: 14
size: -
D: -
V: TRBV27
DNA: TGTGCCAGCAGAGAGATAGACAGCTCAGATACGCAGTATTTT
CDR3: CASREIDSSDTQYF

J: TRBJ1-3
length: 15
size: -
D: -
V: TRBV15
DNA: TGTGCCACCAGCAGAGATGGGCAGTCTGGAAACACCATATATTTT
CDR3: CATSRDGQSGNTIYF

J: TRBJ1-5
length: 13
size: -
D: -
V: TRBV28
DNA: TGTGCCAGCGGGACATCGGGCAATCAGCCCCAGCATTTT
CDR3: CASGTSGNQPQHF

J: TRBJ1-6
length: 15
size: -
D: -
V: TRBV9
DNA: TGTGCCAGCAGCGTAGCGGCAGGGAAAGGGTCACCCCTCCACTTT
CDR3: CASSVAAGKGSPLHF

J: TRBJ2-3
length: 13
size: -
D: -
V: TRBV24-1
DNA: TGTGCCACCAGTGATTTGCAAAGGGGCACGCAGTATTTT
CDR3: CATSDLQRGTQYF

J: TRBJ2-1
length: 16
size: -
D: TRBD2
V: TRBV10-3
DNA: TGTGCCATCAGATCCGGGCGGGGGGGTTTTTATAATGAGCAGTTCTTC
CDR3: CAIRSGRGGFYNEQFF

J: TRBJ1-6
length: 15
size: few
D: TRBD1
V: TRBV5-4
DNA: TGTGCCAGCAGCACAGACAGGGGGCTGACTTCACCCCTCCACTTT
CDR3: CASSTDRGLTSPLHF

J: TRBJ1-1
length: 14
size: -
D: TRBD1
V: TRBV7-9
DNA: TGTGCCAGCAGCCCCGGGACAGAGAACACTGAAGCTTTCTTT
CDR3: CASSPGTENTEAFF

J: TRBJ2-5
length: 11
size: -
D: -
V: TRBV6-5
DNA: TGTGCCAGCAGTTCTCCGGGGACCCAGTACTTC
CDR3: CASSSPGTQYF

J: TRBJ1-4
length: 14
size: -
D: TRBD1
V: TRBV9
DNA: TGTGCCAGCAGCGTAGGACAGGGTGGGGAAAAACTGTTTTTT
CDR3: CASSVGQGGEKLFF

J: TRBJ2-3
length: 14
size: -
D: -
V: TRBV6-1
DNA: TGTGCCAGCAGTGAGGACTACGGCACAGATACGCAGTATTTT
CDR3: CASSEDYGTDTQYF

J: TRBJ2-2
length: 16
size: -
D: TRBD2
V: TRBV7-8
DNA: TGTGCCAGCAGCTTATCGGGACTATTGAACACCGGGGAGCTGTTTTTT
CDR3: CASSLSGLLNTGELFF

J: TRBJ1-6
length: 14
size: -
D: TRBD1
V: TRBV30
DNA: TGTGCCTGGACCGGACAGGGGGCGAATTCACCCCTCCACTTT
CDR3: CAWTGQGANSPLHF

J: TRBJ2-5
length: 16
size: -
D: TRBD2
V: TRBV11-2
DNA: TGTGCCAGCAGCTTAGGTTCTAGCGGGGGACAAGAGACCCAGTACTTC
CDR3: CASSLGSSGGQETQYF

J: TRBJ1-1
length: 15
size: -
D: -
V: TRBV7-2
DNA: TGTGCCAGCAGCTTAGTGGCAGGGGTCGGCACTGAAGCTTTCTTT
CDR3: CASSLVAGVGTEAFF

J: TRBJ2-2
length: 17
size: -
D: -
V: TRBV4-1
DNA: TGCGCCAGCAGCCGAGCCGCGGGACCATCGAACACCGGGGAGCTGTTTTTT
CDR3: CASSRAAGPSNTGELFF

J: TRBJ1-4
length: 12
size: -
D: -
V: TRBV29-1
DNA: TGCAGCGTTGGGCGGGCCAATGAAAAACTGTTTTTT
CDR3: CSVGRANEKLFF

J: TRBJ1-6
length: 15
size: -
D: -
V: TRBV5-1
DNA: TGCGCCAGCAGCCCAACAGGGATATATAATTCACCCCTCCACTTT
CDR3: CASSPTGIYNSPLHF

J: TRBJ2-5
length: 16
size: -
D: TRBD1
V: TRBV7-9
DNA: TGTGCCAGCAGCTTAGGGGGACAGGGGGCGAGGGAGACCCAGTACTTC
CDR3: CASSLGGQGARETQYF

J: TRBJ1-5
length: 14
size: once
D: TRBD1
V: TRBV6-2/TRBV6-3
DNA: TGTGCCAGCAGTCCAGGGGGTGGCAATCAGCCCCAGCATTTT
CDR3: CASSPGGGNQPQHF

J: TRBJ1-5
length: 15
size: -
D: -
V: TRBV4-1
DNA: TGCGCCAGCAGCCGTTCGGTAGTCGGCAATCAGCCCCAGCATTTT
CDR3: CASSRSVVGNQPQHF

J: TRBJ2-7
length: 15
size: -
D: -
V: TRBV7-9
DNA: TGTGCCAGCAGCTTAGGAGTGGGGAGCTCCTACGAGCAGTACTTC
CDR3: CASSLGVGSSYEQYF

J: TRBJ1-5
length: 14
size: once
D: -
V: TRBV2
DNA: TGTGCCAGCAGTGAAGCGCTTAGAATTCAGCCCCAGCATTTT
CDR3: CASSEALRIQPQHF

J: TRBJ2-1
length: 14
size: -
D: TRBD2
V: TRBV4-1
DNA: TGCGCCAGCAGGCGGACTAGCTCGGGAAATGAGCAGTTCTTC
CDR3: CASRRTSSGNEQFF

J: TRBJ1-1
length: 19
size: -
D: TRBD1
V: TRBV19
DNA: TGTGCCAGTAGTATAGGACTCACCTCCGGGACAGGGGAAGGCACTGAAGCTTTCTTT
CDR3: CASSIGLTSGTGEGTEAFF

J: TRBJ2-5
length: 12
size: -
D: -
V: TRBV4-2
DNA: TGTGCCAGCAGCCAAGATGTCAAGACCCAGTACTTC
CDR3: CASSQDVKTQYF

J: TRBJ1-3
length: 15
size: few
D: -
V: TRBV9
DNA: TGTGCCAGCAGCGTAGGCCAGGTCTCTGGAAACACCATATATTTT
CDR3: CASSVGQVSGNTIYF

J: TRBJ2-4
length: 12
size: once
D: -
V: TRBV7-9
DNA: TGTGCCAGCAGTTCCACAGGGAACATTCAGTACTTC
CDR3: CASSSTGNIQYF

J: TRBJ2-1
length: 16
size: -
D: TRBD2
V: TRBV6-2/TRBV6-3
DNA: TGTGCCAGCAGTTACTTAAGACTAGCGGGATACAATGAGCAGTTCTTC
CDR3: CASSYLRLAGYNEQFF

J: TRBJ2-1
length: 13
size: -
D: -
V: TRBV27
DNA: TGTGCCAGCAGTTTTTCCGGTTACAATGAGCAGTTCTTC
CDR3: CASSFSGYNEQFF

J: TRBJ1-1
length: 14
size: -
D: TRBD1
V: TRBV30
DNA: TGTGCCTGGAGCCATAACAGGGGATGGACTGAAGCTTTCTTT
CDR3: CAWSHNRGWTEAFF

J: TRBJ1-1
length: 14
size: -
D: TRBD1
V: TRBV11-3
DNA: TGTGCCAGCAGCCGCCGGGACAGACCAGCTGAAGCTTTCTTT
CDR3: CASSRRDRPAEAFF